Below, 4 T cell receptor beta chains from the same sample are listed, as sequenced in a study of early T cells in non-severe SARS-CoV-2 infection. MiXCR was run by TCRdb on the 5' RACE reads, yielding one entry per CDR3 protein. The table records about 110,000 distinct CDR3 sequences, 9.5% to 13% of them present only once. Input material: whole blood. Every receptor here comes from an adult who was a healthcare worker with PCR-confirmed SARS-CoV-2 infection or an uninfected control (not recorded which).

This clonotype was counted ten times or more. The V call is TRBV7-6, the J call TRBJ2-1, with D maybe TRBD1 (6 bases). Per germline, CDR1 SGHVS and CDR2 FNYEAQ. Trimming pared 0 bases from V and 5 bases from J, leaving 17 bases between. This CDR3 is built from 17 residues. CDR3 coding DNA: TGTGCCAGCAGCTTAGCGGGACACTTTATGGGCCACAATGAGCAGTTCTTC. Translating gives CASSLAGHFMGHNEQFF.

This clonotype was detected a few times. The chain is built from TRBV10-3 and TRBJ2-3; tentative D call: TRBD1 (5 bases). CDR1 is ENHRY and CDR2 is SYGVKD in the germline V gene. With 11 bases removed from V and 2 bases from J, the gap between germline ends came to 14 bases. The CDR3 spans 13 residues. The CDR3 region is CAGAKIDTDTQYF. CDR3 sequence (DNA): TGTGCCGGGGCGAAGATTGACACAGATACGCAGTATTTT.

For this clonotype: A much larger clonotype is one base distant, so this may be a read error. This chain joins TRBV9 and TRBJ2-1; either TRBD1 or TRBD2 may fit D (5 bases each). Germline CDR1 is SGDLS and CDR2 is YYNGEE. The CDR3 totals 15 residues. CDR3 region: CGSSPSGAVYNEQFF. CDR3 DNA: TGTGGCAGCAGCCCATCCGGGGCGGTCTACAATGAGCAGTTCTTC.

This clonotype has a count of ten or more. The CDR3 DNA sequence: TGCAGCGGGGGCATGGTCCAAGAGACCCAGTACTTC. Translation: CSGGMVQETQYF. The rearrangement uses TRBV29-1 and TRBJ2-5; D perhaps matches TRBD1 (5 bases). The CDR3 covers 12 residues. V dropped 7 bases and J dropped 1 base, with 10 bases sitting between them. The germline V gene encodes CDR1 SQVTM and CDR2 ANQGSEA.